These T cell receptor beta chains were read from a single sample in a study of beta chain features in type 1 diabetes. Profiling relied on immunoSEQ multiplex PCR, and the TCRdb table lists in-frame clones only, not all of them. The profile shows about 660,000 clones, roughly 13% of them singletons. The sample was naive CD4+ T cells from blood. Source of these receptors: a man between 18 and 35 years old with type 1 diabetes. The CDR3 runs from the conserved cysteine through the conserved F or W. The order of the fields is D gene, clone size, V gene, J gene, CDR3 protein, CDR3 DNA. D genes are given only for firm matches. Part of the rows lack a size; the others show once, few, many or a class for expanded clones.

>-|-|TRBV19|TRBJ1-6
CAVAGQGNSPLHF
TGTGCCGTGGCCGGGCAGGGGAATTCACCCCTCCACTTT
>TRBD2|-|TRBV7-2|TRBJ2-5
CASSLGTSGETQYF
TGTGCCAGCAGCCTTGGGACTAGCGGGGAGACCCAGTACTTC
>-|few|TRBV5-4|TRBJ2-3
CASSPEGRPSTDTQYF
TGTGCCAGCAGCCCGGAGGGCCGTCCTAGCACAGATACGCAGTATTTT
>TRBD1|few|TRBV7-9|TRBJ1-2
CASSARTGNYGYTF
TGTGCCAGCAGCGCCAGGACAGGGAACTATGGCTACACCTTC
>-|few|TRBV2|TRBJ2-1
CASSTNRENEQFF
TGTGCCAGCAGCACCAATAGAGAAAATGAGCAGTTCTTC
>TRBD2|few|TRBV6-5|TRBJ2-2
CASSYEASGGAGELFF
TGTGCCAGCAGTTACGAGGCTAGCGGGGGAGCCGGGGAGCTGTTTTTT
>-|few|TRBV7-9|TRBJ1-1
CASSRWRGEGVTEAFF
TGTGCCAGCAGCCGATGGAGGGGTGAAGGAGTCACTGAAGCTTTCTTT
>-|-|TRBV5-1|TRBJ1-1
CASSPDRRNTEAFF
TGCGCCAGCAGCCCCGACAGGCGGAACACTGAAGCTTTCTTT
>-|-|TRBV20-1|TRBJ2-5
CSASSRETQYF
TGCAGTGCTAGCTCCAGAGAGACCCAGTACTTC
>TRBD1|-|TRBV30|TRBJ1-2
CAWKGEGAPWKGYTF
TGTGCCTGGAAGGGCGAGGGGGCCCCTTGGAAAGGCTACACCTTC
>-|-|TRBV30|TRBJ1-5
CAWSTRGNQPQHF
TGTGCCTGGAGCACAAGGGGGAATCAGCCCCAGCATTTT
>TRBD2|-|TRBV5-4|TRBJ2-7
CASSPGTSGYEQYF
TGTGCCAGCAGCCCGGGGACTAGCGGCTACGAGCAGTACTTC
>-|few|TRBV9|TRBJ2-2
CASSASRDFRRPGELFF
TGTGCCAGCAGCGCCAGTAGGGACTTCAGGCGCCCCGGGGAGCTGTTTTTT
>-|-|TRBV5-4|TRBJ2-3
CASSLKSFAGNTDTQYF
TGTGCCAGCAGCTTGAAAAGCTTTGCAGGCAACACAGATACGCAGTATTTT
>-|-|TRBV29-1|TRBJ1-2
CSVRQDYGYTF
TGCAGCGTCCGACAGGACTATGGCTACACCTTC
>TRBD1|-|TRBV9|TRBJ1-2
CASSVVPDRGYTF
TGTGCCAGCAGCGTCGTACCGGACAGGGGCTACACCTTC
>-|-|TRBV7-7|TRBJ2-2
CASSRSRGGRPGELFF
TGTGCTAGCAGTCGCTCCAGGGGAGGGCGACCCGGGGAGCTGTTTTTT
>-|few|TRBV9|TRBJ2-5
CASSETTGPGTQYF
TGTGCCAGCAGCGAAACAACAGGACCCGGAACCCAGTACTTC
>-|-|TRBV29-1|TRBJ1-2
CSAASGRITDGYTF
TGCAGCGCGGCCTCGGGACGTATCACTGATGGCTACACCTTC
>TRBD1|few|TRBV30|TRBJ1-5
CAWSGKGTGGQPQHF
TGTGCCTGGAGTGGGAAAGGGACAGGGGGACAGCCCCAGCATTTT
>-|few|TRBV7-2|TRBJ2-5
CASSPGGGQETQYF
TGTGCCAGCAGCCCTGGTGGGGGTCAAGAGACCCAGTACTTC
>-|few|TRBV14|TRBJ2-1
CASSQESGGYGNEQFF
TGTGCCAGCAGCCAAGAGTCGGGGGGCTACGGCAATGAGCAGTTCTTC
>-|few|TRBV9|TRBJ2-3
CASSRTDTQYF
TGTGCCAGCAGCCGGACAGATACGCAGTATTTT
>-|-|TRBV14|TRBJ2-1
CASSQGGAHNEQFF
TGTGCCAGCAGCCAAGGGGGGGCGCATAATGAGCAGTTCTTC
>-|few|TRBV30|TRBJ2-6
CAWEGSGANVLTF
TGTGCCTGGGAGGGATCTGGGGCCAACGTCCTGACTTTC
>TRBD1|few|TRBV30|TRBJ2-1
CAWSTGGIYNEQFF
TGTGCCTGGTCGACAGGGGGCATCTACAATGAGCAGTTCTTC
>-|-|TRBV29-1|TRBJ2-2
CSVERVGAGDGELFF
TGCAGCGTTGAAAGGGTAGGGGCTGGCGACGGGGAGCTGTTTTTT
>-|few|TRBV10-3|TRBJ2-7
CAISESKDSYEQYF
TGTGCCATCAGTGAGTCGAAGGATTCCTACGAGCAGTACTTC
>-|few|TRBV2|TRBJ2-7
CASSEGEPYYEQYF
TGTGCCAGCAGTGAAGGTGAACCCTACTACGAGCAGTACTTC
>-|-|TRBV7-9|TRBJ1-4
CASSPRGRHEKLFF
TGTGCCAGCAGCCCACGGGGAAGGCATGAAAAACTGTTTTTT
>TRBD1|-|TRBV4-2|TRBJ2-7
CASSLYPRGHKNEQYF
TGTGCCAGCAGCCTTTACCCGAGGGGGCATAAGAACGAGCAGTACTTC
>-|-|TRBV2|TRBJ1-5
CASIREVNQPQHF
TGTGCCAGCATTAGAGAGGTTAATCAGCCCCAGCATTTT
>-|-|TRBV9|TRBJ2-3
CASSVGPVTSTDTQYF
TGTGCCAGCAGCGTAGGGCCTGTCACTAGCACAGATACGCAGTATTTT
>TRBD1|-|TRBV18|TRBJ1-2
CASSPSTGQGYGYTF
TGTGCCAGCTCACCCTCAACGGGACAGGGTTATGGCTACACCTTC
>TRBD1|-|TRBV13|TRBJ2-6
CASSRTGGLASGANVLTF
TGTGCCAGCAGTAGGACAGGGGGGCTGGCCTCTGGGGCCAACGTCCTGACTTTC
>-|few|TRBV6-6|TRBJ2-2
CASGKNTGELFF
TGTGCCAGCGGGAAGAACACCGGGGAGCTGTTTTTT
>-|-|TRBV27|TRBJ2-7
CASTKGQTGVTGEQYF
TGTGCCAGCACCAAGGGACAAACCGGGGTTACTGGCGAGCAGTACTTC
>-|once|TRBV6-5|TRBJ1-4
CASSYSPATNEKLFF
TGTGCCAGCAGTTACTCGCCTGCAACTAATGAAAAACTGTTTTTT
>-|few|TRBV7-2|TRBJ1-1
CASSRNTEAFF
TGTGCCAGCTCGAGGAACACTGAAGCTTTCTTT
>TRBD1|-|TRBV7-2|TRBJ2-7
CASSFDRGAYEQYF
TGTGCCAGCAGCTTCGACAGGGGAGCCTACGAGCAGTACTTC
>-|few|TRBV30|TRBJ2-1
CAWKALAASYNEQFF
TGTGCCTGGAAGGCTTTAGCGGCCTCATACAATGAGCAGTTCTTC
>TRBD1|-|TRBV30|TRBJ1-5
CAWSPDRGQPQHF
TGTGCCTGGAGTCCTGACAGGGGGCAGCCCCAGCATTTT
>-|few|TRBV9|TRBJ2-2
CASSVGLRAGELFF
TGTGCCAGCAGCGTAGGGCTCCGGGCCGGGGAGCTGTTTTTT
>TRBD1|-|TRBV2|TRBJ2-2
CASRTGTGISGELFF
TGTGCCAGCAGGACCGGGACAGGGATCTCCGGGGAGCTGTTTTTT
>TRBD1|-|TRBV25-1|TRBJ1-2
CASSEAGTGSGYTF
TGTGCCAGCAGTGAAGCTGGGACAGGTTCGGGCTACACCTTC
>TRBD2|many|TRBV23-1|TRBJ2-3
CASSVSGARLDTQYF
TGCGCCAGCAGCGTAAGCGGGGCCCGGCTAGATACGCAGTATTTT
>TRBD1|few|TRBV28|TRBJ2-7
CASSTGGTGVYEQYF
TGTGCCAGCAGCACCGGCGGGACAGGGGTGTATGAGCAGTACTTC
>-|few|TRBV29-1|TRBJ1-1
CSVEDHRNTEAFF
TGCAGCGTTGAAGATCACCGAAACACTGAAGCTTTCTTT
>-|-|TRBV6-6|TRBJ2-4
CASSGAGSWNIQYF
TGTGCCAGCAGTGGCGCAGGGTCCTGGAACATTCAGTACTTC
>-|-|TRBV5-1|TRBJ2-3
CASSLGPAFTDTQYF
TGCGCCAGCAGCTTGGGGCCGGCCTTCACAGATACGCAGTATTTT
>-|few|TRBV29-1|TRBJ2-5
CSETWREETQYF
TGCAGCGAGACATGGAGAGAAGAGACCCAGTACTTC
>-|-|TRBV30|TRBJ1-6
CAWGSSYNSPLHF
TGTGCCTGGGGGAGCTCCTATAATTCACCCCTCCACTTT
>-|few|TRBV23-1|TRBJ1-2
CASSRADRDPLRKCGYTF
TGCGCCAGCAGTCGGGCCGATAGGGACCCTCTTCGTAAGTGTGGCTACACCTTC
>-|-|TRBV29-1|TRBJ1-2
CSVEDWSYGYTF
TGCAGCGTTGAAGATTGGTCGTATGGCTACACCTTC